One T cell receptor (beta chain) is described in this entry. The target antigen is unknown. This entry is derived from a study of shared clonotypes between healthy human individuals. Study findings and constraints: Shared clonotypes across all four donors exceeded non-shared ones in generation probability. Larger richness was generally estimated for naive than memory subsets.

Running of the assay took place at deep level. In replicate PCRs of sorted subsets, around 0.2 ug DNA, approximately 30,000 T cell genomes, was used. Assay used: immunoSEQ multiplex PCR; TCRdb lists only in-frame clones, some missing. The top ten clones hold roughly 0.15% of a sample with more than 2,000,000 clones, just over 90% of them seen once. CDR1 is KGHSH, CDR2 LQKENI, per germline. CDR3 size: 17 residues. Trimming removed 0 bases from V and 5 bases from J, with 18 bases in between. This sequence was found in a man younger than 30 in good health. The chain employs TRBV18 and TRBJ2-3; D is perhaps TRBD2 (7 bases). Sequenced input: naive CD4+ T cells sorted from blood. Indicated subset: CD45RA+ positively selected. The CDR3 sequence: CASSPPRRGPTGDTQYF. The CDR3 bases are TGTGCCAGCTCACCACCTCGGCGGGGGCCTACGGGAGATACGCAGTATTTT.